The clone carrying this T cell receptor (beta chain) was observed a few times. The authors prepared the TCRbeta library with unique molecular identifiers. TCRdb reanalysed the PCR reads using MiXCR and keeps one entry per CDR3 protein. Among more than 550,000 distinct CDR3 sequences listed, approximately 10% were seen once. The data were obtained in a study of T-cell reconstitution after alpha-beta-depleted transplantation in children. The length of the CDR3 is 13 residues. Trimming left V 4 bases short and J 5 bases short, with 11 bases between. Germline V gene data show CDR1 as KGHDR and CDR2 as SFDVKD.

This specimen was PBMCs from the stem cell graft donor, taken from the stem cell graft. The clonotype comes from a human donor who donated a stem cell graft to a child with acute myeloid leukemia. The chain employs TRBV24-1 and TRBJ2-7; no reliable D call. The CDR3 coding sequence is TGTGCCACCAGTGAAGCCCCGTCAGACGAGCAGTACTTC. Translated, it gives CATSEAPSDEQYF.